This is a list of T cell receptor beta chains from one sample in a study of T cell changes during pregnancy in multiple sclerosis. Assay used: immunoSEQ multiplex PCR; TCRdb lists only in-frame clones, some missing. The sample yields 70,000 to 100,000 clones, around 93% seen once. The sequencing here drew on peripheral blood, taken in the third trimester of pregnancy. These receptors originate from a female donor with multiple sclerosis, enrolled in a pregnancy study. Each CDR3 is given with its conserved first and last residue. A D gene is named only where the DNA matches it firmly. Size is stated for part of the rows, as once, few or many counts, or as a class when the clone is expanded.

V	D	size	J	DNA	CDR3
TRBV10-3	-	-	TRBJ2-1	TGTGCCATCAGTGAAGGGGATGAGCAGTTCTTC	CAISEGDEQFF
TRBV13	TRBD2	-	TRBJ2-1	TGTGCCAGCAGCCTAACAGCGGGAGTCCATGAGCAGTTCTTC	CASSLTAGVHEQFF
TRBV9	TRBD1	-	TRBJ1-3	TGTGCCAGCAGCGTAGGGACAGGGGGGGGAAACACCATATATTTT	CASSVGTGGGNTIYF
TRBV9	-	-	TRBJ2-7	TGTGCCAGCAGCGAGAGCGGTGGGTCCGAGCAGTACTTC	CASSESGGSEQYF
TRBV20-1	-	-	TRBJ2-6	TGCAGTGCTATAGGGGCCAACGTCCTGACTTTC	CSAIGANVLTF
TRBV2	-	-	TRBJ2-3	TGTGCCACCCTTGGTCGACAAGATACGCAGTATTTT	CATLGRQDTQYF
TRBV7-6	-	-	TRBJ1-3	TGTGCCAGCAGCTTAGGAGTAGACTCTGGAAACACCATATATTTT	CASSLGVDSGNTIYF
TRBV7-9	-	-	TRBJ2-1	TGTGCCAGCAGCCCCCGCGCAGGGGCCGATGAGCAGTTCTTC	CASSPRAGADEQFF
TRBV29-1	TRBD1	-	TRBJ1-2	TGCAGCGTTGGAGAGGGACAGGGCGCTAACTATGGCTACACCTTC	CSVGEGQGANYGYTF
TRBV9	TRBD2	-	TRBJ2-3	TGTGCCAGCAGCGCGGGACTAGACACGCAGTATTTT	CASSAGLDTQYF
TRBV7-2	TRBD1	once	TRBJ1-2	TGTGCCAGCAGCTTAGTAGACAGGGATTATGGCTACACCTTC	CASSLVDRDYGYTF
TRBV4-1	-	-	TRBJ1-1	TGCGCCAGCAGCCAATCCGGGACACCCATGAACACTGAAGCTTTCTTT	CASSQSGTPMNTEAFF
TRBV19	TRBD2	-	TRBJ2-1	TGTGCCAGTAGTTCGAGGACTAGCGGGGAAGTGTACAATGAGCAGTTCTTC	CASSSRTSGEVYNEQFF
TRBV29-1	-	-	TRBJ2-3	TGCAGCGTTGTAAGGTCAGGGGCGCGCACAGATACGCAGTATTTT	CSVVRSGARTDTQYF
TRBV5-1	-	-	TRBJ2-1	TGCGCCAGCAGCTTGGTCGAAGCCGATGAGCAGTTCTTC	CASSLVEADEQFF
TRBV29-1	-	-	TRBJ1-1	TGCAGCGCCGAGGTGGGTTCCATGAACACTGAAGCTTTCTTT	CSAEVGSMNTEAFF
TRBV30	TRBD1	-	TRBJ1-2	TGTGCCTGGAGTGCCTGGACAGGGTATGGCTACACCTTC	CAWSAWTGYGYTF
TRBV27	-	-	TRBJ2-2	TGTGCCAGCAGTTTAAGCTTTCCTAACACCGGGGAGCTGTTTTTT	CASSLSFPNTGELFF
TRBV7-6	TRBD2	-	TRBJ2-5	TGTGCCAGCAGCTTAGCGGGAGGGCCCTCGTCGCGAGAGACCCAGTACTTC	CASSLAGGPSSRETQYF
TRBV18	TRBD1	-	TRBJ1-2	TGTGCCAGCTCTACCGGACAGGGCGGGGCCTATGGCTACACCTTC	CASSTGQGGAYGYTF
TRBV6-5	-	-	TRBJ2-2	TGTGCCAGCAGCCCAACCGCTAGCCAAACCGGGGAGCTGTTTTTT	CASSPTASQTGELFF